This entry features one TCR beta chain sequence. The target antigen is unknown. The data belong to a study of PD-1 blockade in mismatch repair-deficient tumors. In the study overall: All were previously treated, progressing patients with about a dozen mismatch repair-deficient cancer types.

Germline V gene lookup returns CDR1 SGHNT and CDR2 YYREEE (reference sequence). Trimming removed 4 bases from V and 8 bases from J; junction bases left unmatched: 11. This CDR3 comprises 16 residues. PCR or immunohistochemistry showed mismatch repair deficiency in every enrolled patient. TCRs were sequenced from a few patients responding to pembrolizumab. The data were produced by immunoSEQ multiplex PCR, yet TCRdb's version contains in-frame clones alone and is incomplete. Of some 120,000 clones listed, about 88% were seen once; the top ten hold approximately 15%. Study findings and constraints: Rapid post-treatment expansion, then contraction, generally preceding radiologic response, marked tumor-resident clones.

The sequencing here drew on peripheral blood, taken 44 weeks after starting pembrolizumab. The TCR was taken from an adult with mismatch repair-deficient cancer. The chain combines TRBV5-4 with TRBJ2-1, with 11 bases fitting TRBD2. This chain's CDR3 is CASSGIAGGPQYEQFF. CDR3 coding DNA: TGTGCCAGCAGCGGAATAGCGGGAGGGCCTCAATATGAGCAGTTCTTC. Full variable domain (missing parts from reference TRBV5-4 and TRBJ2-1): ETGVTQSPTHLIKTRGQQVTLRCSSQSGHNTVSWYQQALGQGPQFIFQYYREEENGRGNFPPRFSGLQFPNYSSELNVNALELDDSALYLCASSGIAGGPQYEQFFGPGTRLTVL.